This TCR beta chain was sequenced for a study of OX40 agonist ivuxolimab in advanced cancers. About the research overall: Ivuxolimab was administered intravenously to patients at 0.01 to 10 mg/kg every 2 weeks. Study outcomes and limitations: Among T cells, CD8+ cells averaged more expanded clones than CD4+ cells.

Worth noting for this clone: Its cognate antigen is unknown.

Germline lookup yields CDR1 SGHDT and CDR2 YYEEEE. This CDR3 contains 13 residues. V was shortened by 4 bases and J by 5 bases, with 13 bases between the two germline ends. Produced via immunoSEQ multiplex PCR; TCRdb's table is partial and in-frame only. The table has 55,000 to 75,000 clones, roughly nine tenths seen once. This material consisted of CD4+ or CD8+ T cells sorted from blood, taken in a trial of the OX40 agonist ivuxolimab. The chain uses TRBV5-6 and TRBJ2-7; unclear D gene. This clonotype originated in an adult with an advanced solid tumor such as melanoma, head and neck, liver or kidney cancer. The CDR3 DNA is TGTGCCAGCAGCCCAGGCCCCGAGGACGAGCAGTACTTC. Residues: CASSPGPEDEQYF.